This T cell receptor beta chain derives from a study of blood T cell repertoires in COVID-19. Across the whole study: Specimens from acute and convalescent COVID-19 originated in the United States, Italy and Spain. T cells, B-cell-depleted T cells, or PBMCs provided the cDNA or gDNA that served as material.

Germline CDR1 reads MNHEY; CDR2 reads SVGAGI. V lost 2 bases and J 5 bases, leaving 12 bases between the germline ends. The CDR3 has 15 amino acids. Per the original methods: Amplification with reference gene primers provided the estimates of nucleated cell counts. Produced via immunoSEQ multiplex PCR; TCRdb's table is partial and in-frame only. D and trimming come from the DNA, and the V and J calls and clone size come from that table. The repertoire has some 240,000 clones, roughly 88% of them found once; the top ten carry roughly 1.4%. This clone appeared a few times. Sequencing was carried out using peripheral blood. The TCR sequence derives from a middle-aged woman who had recovered from COVID-19. The J gene is TRBJ1-4, the V gene TRBV6-5; D ambiguous. CDR3 residues: CASSYRGDNNEKLFF. The CDR3 nucleotides are TGTGCCAGCAGTTACCGTGGCGACAACAATGAAAAACTGTTTTTT.